The 6 T cell receptor beta chains below come from one sample, sequenced in a study of shared clonotypes between healthy human individuals. Only in-frame clones appear in the TCRdb table, and some are missing; sequencing was by immunoSEQ multiplex PCR. The sample includes 1 million to 1.3 million clones, around 82% of them seen just once. Material: memory CD4+ T cells from PBMCs. Subset of the sample: CD45RA-negative fraction. These TCRs come from a man younger than 35 in good health. Some clones in this sample may be carry-over from other donors' samples.

As for this clone: This sequence may be a read error, since a much larger clone differs from it by one base. This chain uses TRBV7-3 with TRBJ2-7; 8 bases map to TRBD1. CDR3 length: 13 residues. The V gene's germline CDR1 is SGHTA and CDR2 FQGTGA. With 5 bases clipped from V and 6 bases from J, the junction kept 6 bases outside the gene matches. The CDR3 reads CASSQGQGGEQYF. As DNA, the CDR3 is TGTGCCAGCAGCCAAGGACAGGGAGGCGAGCAGTACTTC.

The genes are TRBV5-4 and TRBJ2-7, with TRBD1 matching 9 bases. Unmatched junction bases numbered 5, after V lost 4 bases and J lost 3 bases. Per the germline V gene, CDR1 is SGHNT and CDR2 is YYREEE (reference sequence). The CDR3 has 14 amino acids. The CDR3 DNA reads TGTGCCAGCAGCCACGACAGGGGGAGCTACGAGCAGTACTTC. Translating it yields CASSHDRGSYEQYF.

The CDR3 sequence: CASSDHRGRVSGYTF. The CDR3 DNA follows: TGTGCCAGCAGCGACCACAGGGGGCGCGTTTCTGGCTACACCTTC. The rearrangement joins TRBV9 to TRBJ1-2, with 9 positions matching TRBD1. From germline, CDR1 is SGDLS and CDR2 YYNGEE. J gave up 7 bases and V 3 bases, and 10 bases lay outside the gene matches. The CDR3 contains 15 residues.

Comments on this clone: This sample includes further DNA sequences coding for the same CDR3. The V call is TRBV5-1, the J call TRBJ1-5; D gene ambiguous. Trimming took 4 bases from V and 0 from J, leaving 11 bases between them. Per germline, CDR1 SGHRS and CDR2 YFSETQ. CDR3 length equals 15 residues. The CDR3 protein is CASSPGDYSNQPQHF. Here the CDR3 DNA reads TGCGCCAGCAGCCCGGGAGATTATAGCAATCAGCCCCAGCATTTT.

The chain has TRBV9 and TRBJ2-2; the match to TRBD2 covers 8 bases. Germline CDR1 and CDR2: SGDLS and YYNGEE. V gave up 4 bases and J gave up 2 bases; unmatched junction bases: 4. There are 15 residues in the CDR3. CDR3 coding DNA: TGTGCCAGCAGCCGGGGGGGACACAACACCGGGGAGCTGTTTTTT. Translation gives CASSRGGHNTGELFF. Supplemented by reference TRBV9 and TRBJ2-2, the full variable domain reads DSGVTQTPKHLITATGQRVTLRCSPRSGDLSVYWYQQSLDQGLQFLIQYYNGEERAKGNILERFSAQQFPDLHSELNLSSLELGDSALYFCASSRGGHNTGELFFGEGSRLTVL.

The genes are TRBV6-5 and TRBJ2-7; 7 bases fit TRBD2. Losses at the gene ends were 2 bases for V and 2 bases for J; bases not matched to a gene: 3. CDR1 is MNHEY, CDR2 SVGAGI, per germline. The CDR3 has 14 amino acids. The CDR3 loop reads CASSYLAETYEQYF. The CDR3 DNA is TGTGCCAGCAGTTACCTAGCGGAAACCTACGAGCAGTACTTC.